A selection of T cell receptor beta chains follows, all from one sample in a study of control samples from healthy donors and cancer patients. The repertoire was sequenced with immunoSEQ multiplex PCR; TCRdb's copy has only in-frame clones and lacks some. The sample consists of 75,000 to 100,000 clones, over 85% of them appearing once. The sequenced material came from blood. The receptor set was obtained from a human donor in good health. The donor label of this sample is uncertain. Both conserved end residues are part of each CDR3. The order of the fields is clone size, J gene, D gene, V gene, CDR3 DNA, CDR3 protein. The D gene is left open where the match is weak. Clone size is stated in some rows and not others, as once, few, many or a class when expanded.

>NA|TRBJ1-1|NA|TRBV9
TGTGCCAGCAGCCCCCGGTCCTCTTCGCCCAACACTGAAGCTTTCTTT
CASSPRSSSPNTEAFF
>NA|TRBJ2-3|TRBD1|TRBV11-2
TGTGCCAGCAGCTTAGGGGACAGGCCTGCAGATACGCAGTATTTT
CASSLGDRPADTQYF
>NA|TRBJ1-1|TRBD1|TRBV5-1
TGCGCCAGCAGCTTCGGATTACAGGGGTCAAGAGGTTTTACTGAAGCTTTCTTT
CASSFGLQGSRGFTEAFF
>NA|TRBJ1-4|TRBD1|TRBV10-3
TGTGCCATCAGTGACGGGAGAGACAGGGATGCGGAAAAACTGTTTTTT
CAISDGRDRDAEKLFF
>once|TRBJ1-1|TRBD1|TRBV19
TGTGCCAGTAGTATAAGGGGGCGGATGAACACTGAAGCTTTCTTT
CASSIRGRMNTEAFF
>NA|TRBJ2-1|NA|TRBV24-1
TGTGCCACCAGTAGACAGGGTCTGGGGGGGGGTGAGCAGTTCTTC
CATSRQGLGGGEQFF
>NA|TRBJ1-1|TRBD1|TRBV10-3
TGTGCCACCCAGTATGCGCGGGACAGGAACACTGAAGCTTTCTTT
CATQYARDRNTEAFF
>NA|TRBJ1-5|NA|TRBV19
TGTGCCAGTAGTGGGGAGGTAGTTCAGCCCCAGCATTTT
CASSGEVVQPQHF
>once|TRBJ2-7|NA|TRBV2
TGTGCCAGCAGCCTCAATGACTGGGGCCACGAGCAGTACTTC
CASSLNDWGHEQYF
>NA|TRBJ2-3|NA|TRBV7-2
TGTGCCAGCAGCTTATCTTTCCCAGATACGCAGTATTTT
CASSLSFPDTQYF
>NA|TRBJ2-3|TRBD2|TRBV5-1
TGCGCCAGCAGATTGATAGCGGGGGGCAGCACAGATACGCAGTATTTT
CASRLIAGGSTDTQYF
>NA|TRBJ1-6|TRBD1|TRBV27
TGTGCCAGCAGTTTATTTGGGACAGGGGGCGGTCGGGATTCACCCCTCCACTTT
CASSLFGTGGGRDSPLHF
>NA|TRBJ2-3|NA|TRBV5-1
TGCGCCAGCAGCTTGCAGGTCAGGGATACGCAGTATTTT
CASSLQVRDTQYF